This TCR beta chain was sequenced during a study of radiation and T cells in renal cell carcinoma. Study information: Nephrectomy followed 15 Gy stereotactic body radiation by 4 weeks.

Points on this clone: Its matching antigen is unknown.

The ends were cut back, 0 bases at V and 6 bases at J, with 9 bases in the middle. Per germline, CDR1 SGHAT and CDR2 FQNNGV. This CDR3 is built from 14 residues. The data were produced by immunoSEQ multiplex PCR, yet TCRdb's version contains in-frame clones alone and is incomplete. Found here are some 130,000 clones, roughly four fifths of them singletons; the top ten hold under 2.5%. Study-level findings and limits: No pretreatment tumor biopsies were available for baseline clonotypes.

Time point defined: blood 2 weeks post-SBRT. Treatment given: 15 Gy SBRT to primary tumor, nephrectomy 4 weeks later. The sequence derives from a woman in her sixties or seventies with renal cell carcinoma. The sample was blood, taken from a patient whose treatment included radiotherapy and nephrectomy. V usage is TRBV11-2 and J usage is TRBJ1-5; perhaps TRBD1 as D (6 bases). CDR3 sequence (DNA): TGTGCCAGCAGCTTAGACAGGGGTATTCAGCCCCAGCATTTT. This sequence encodes CASSLDRGIQPQHF.